These 12 T cell receptor beta chains were all obtained from the same sample, sequenced in a study of blood T cell repertoires in COVID-19. The data were produced by immunoSEQ multiplex PCR, yet TCRdb's version contains in-frame clones alone and is incomplete. This sample yields some 390,000 clones, of which around nine tenths are seen a single time; about 3% belongs to the top ten. Sequencing input: peripheral blood. The source of these receptors is a human donor in a cohort sampled during active COVID-19.

Points on this clone: This same CDR3 is encoded by further DNA sequences in the sample. The rearrangement uses TRBV19 and TRBJ1-1, with 8 bases that match TRBD1. Per germline, CDR1 LNHDA and CDR2 SQIVND (reference sequence). This CDR3 has 13 residues. V lost 8 bases and J lost 4; bases outside the gene matches: 6. CDR3 nucleotides: TGTGCCAGTCGAGACAGGGGTGTCACTGAAGCTTTCTTT. It yields the protein CASRDRGVTEAFF.

This rearrangement joins TRBV30 to TRBJ1-5; 12 bases fit TRBD1. CDR1 and CDR2 (germline): GTSNPN, SVGIG (reference sequence). The CDR3 runs 15 residues. Germline trimming cut 3 bases from V and 4 bases from J; bases unmatched to any gene: 4. Here the CDR3 reads CAWRPGQGANQPQHF. In DNA form, the CDR3 reads TGTGCCTGGAGGCCGGGACAGGGGGCTAATCAGCCCCAGCATTTT.

The J gene is TRBJ2-7, the V gene TRBV28, with 9 bases aligning to TRBD1. The length of the CDR3 is 15 residues. In germline, CDR1 is MDHEN, CDR2 SYDVKM. V gave up 5 bases and J gave up 3 bases; unmatched junction bases: 8. Here the CDR3 DNA reads TGTGCCAGCAGTCAGCCTTGGGACAGGGACTACGAGCAGTACTTC. It specifies CASSQPWDRDYEQYF.

The rearrangement joins TRBV3-1 (or the pseudogene TRBV3-2) to TRBJ2-5; 9 bases are shared with TRBD1. In germline, CDR1 is LGHDT, CDR2 YNNKEL (reference sequence). After removal of 1 base from V and 5 bases from J, the junction contained 11 bases not matched to a gene. This CDR3 spans 17 amino acids. CDR3 region: CASSQAPGTGSSETQYF. CDR3 sequence (DNA): TGTGCCAGCAGCCAAGCCCCGGGGACAGGGAGTTCTGAGACCCAGTACTTC.

The rearrangement links TRBV19 to TRBJ1-1, with 8 bases aligning to TRBD1. Germline loops: CDR1 LNHDA, CDR2 SQIVND (reference sequence). CDR3 length: 15 amino acids. The junction had 5 bases not matched to a gene; V was cut back by 5 bases and J by 0 bases. CDR3 protein: CASSWTGTMNTEAFF. CDR3 sequence (DNA): TGTGCCAGTAGTTGGACAGGGACCATGAACACTGAAGCTTTCTTT.

The rearrangement links TRBV19 to TRBJ2-5; a possible D gene is TRBD2 (5 bases). In germline, CDR1 is LNHDA, CDR2 SQIVND (reference sequence). V lost 8 bases to trimming and J lost 1 base, with 14 bases between them. The CDR3 loop spans 14 amino acids. The CDR3 loop reads CASARAGGQETQYF. CDR3 nucleotide sequence: TGTGCCAGTGCCCGCGCCGGAGGCCAAGAGACCCAGTACTTC.

The chain employs TRBV30 and TRBJ1-1, with D unresolved. The CDR3 covers 12 residues. In germline, CDR1 is GTSNPN, CDR2 SVGIG (reference sequence). Trimming shortened V by 2 bases and J by 3 bases, and 7 bases separated the two germline ends. The CDR3 region is CAWSPADTEAFF. The CDR3 bases are TGTGCCTGGAGTCCCGCGGACACTGAAGCTTTCTTT. The variable domain in full, with the rest retrieved from reference TRBV30 and TRBJ1-1, is SQTIHQWPATLVQPVGSPLSLECTVEGTSNPNLYWYRQAAGRGLQLLFYSVGIGQISSEVPQNLSASRPQDRQFILSSKKLLLSDSGFYLCAWSPADTEAFFGQGTRLTVV.

The chain has TRBV7-6 and TRBJ2-1; TRBD2 matches at 12 bases. CDR3 length: 16 amino acids. Germline-derived CDR1 and CDR2 are SGHVS and FNYEAQ. Trimming cost V 5 bases and J 9 bases; bases outside gene matches: 11. For the CDR3, the DNA is TGTGCCAGCAGCCCATCCCCTAGCGGGGGGGATGGTGAGCAGTTCTTC. It yields the protein CASSPSPSGGDGEQFF. Full variable domain (rest looked up from reference TRBV7-6 and TRBJ2-1): GAGVSQSPRYKVTKRGQDVALRCDPISGHVSLYWYRQALGQGPEFLTYFNYEAQQDKSGLPNDRFSAERPEGSISTLTIQRTEQRDSAMYRCASSPSPSGGDGEQFFGPGTRLTVL.

V usage is TRBV30 and J usage is TRBJ2-5; D remains ambiguous. CDR1 and CDR2 from the germline V gene are GTSNPN and SVGIG (reference sequence). The CDR3 consists of 12 residues. Trimming pared 2 bases from V and 5 bases from J, leaving 9 bases between. The CDR3 DNA sequence: TGTGCCTGGAGTCGGGTCGGCGAGACCCAGTACTTC. The encoded protein is CAWSRVGETQYF. Variable domain in full (rest from reference TRBV30 and TRBJ2-5): SQTIHQWPATLVQPVGSPLSLECTVEGTSNPNLYWYRQAAGRGLQLLFYSVGIGQISSEVPQNLSASRPQDRQFILSSKKLLLSDSGFYLCAWSRVGETQYFGPGTRLLVL.

The chain employs TRBV24-1 and TRBJ1-5; tentatively, D is TRBD1 (6 bases). CDR3 length equals 15 residues. The germline CDR1 and CDR2 sequences are KGHDR and SFDVKD. Trimming left V 3 bases short and J 0 bases short, with 8 bases between. The DNA for the CDR3 is TGTGCCACCAGTGATGGACAGTATAGCAATCAGCCCCAGCATTTT. Encoded protein: CATSDGQYSNQPQHF.

The gene calls are TRBV24-1 and TRBJ2-2; no firm D call. V gave up 4 bases and J gave up 3 bases, with 5 bases separating them. The germline V gene has CDR1 KGHDR and CDR2 SFDVKD. CDR3 length: 13 residues. CDR3 amino acids: CATSDLYTGELFF. The DNA of the CDR3 is TGTGCCACCAGTGACCTATACACCGGGGAGCTGTTTTTT.

V gene TRBV4-1 combines with J gene TRBJ2-3, with D perhaps TRBD2 (6 bases). CDR3 length: 17 residues. The ends were cut back, 1 base at V and 0 bases at J, with 14 bases in the middle. The germline V gene encodes CDR1 MGHRA and CDR2 YSYEKL. CDR3 protein: CASSQVLLSGSTDTQYF. The CDR3 DNA reads TGCGCCAGCAGCCAAGTGCTACTGAGCGGGAGCACAGATACGCAGTATTTT.